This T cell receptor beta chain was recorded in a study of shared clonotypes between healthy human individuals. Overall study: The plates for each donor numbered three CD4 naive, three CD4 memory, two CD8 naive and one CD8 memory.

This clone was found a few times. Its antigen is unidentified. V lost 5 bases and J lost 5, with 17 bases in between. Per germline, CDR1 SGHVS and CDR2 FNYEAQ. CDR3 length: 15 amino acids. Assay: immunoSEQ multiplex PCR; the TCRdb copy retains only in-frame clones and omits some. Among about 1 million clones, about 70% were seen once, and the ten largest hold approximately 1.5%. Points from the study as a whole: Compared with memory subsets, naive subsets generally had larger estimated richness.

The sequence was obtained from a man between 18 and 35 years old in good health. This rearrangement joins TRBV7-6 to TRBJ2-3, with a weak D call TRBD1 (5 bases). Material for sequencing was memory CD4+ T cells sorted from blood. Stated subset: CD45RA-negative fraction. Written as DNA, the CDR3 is TGTGCCAGCAGCCCCGCGGCTGTAAGGGGAGATACGCAGTATTTT. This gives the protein CASSPAAVRGDTQYF.